This T cell receptor (beta chain) was sequenced for a study of regulatory T cells in long-lasting Graves disease. To make TCR beta libraries, researchers used iRepertoire HTBI primers and Arm-PCR of CDR3 regions. TCRdb called the multiplex PCR reads again in MiXCR, with one record for every CDR3 protein. The sample includes 620,000 or so distinct CDR3 sequences, approximately 15% of them seen just once. Germline CDR1 and CDR2: SEHNR and FQNEAQ (reference sequence). The CDR3 loop spans 14 amino acids. Trimming pared 4 bases from V and 8 bases from J, leaving 12 bases between. Time point reported: newly diagnosed GD, antithyroid drugs for less than 3 months. PBMC-derived RNA was used for the TCR library. Those enrolled as patients came out of an endocrinology department in Xi'an, China. At least ten counts were recorded for this clonotype. These data were also filed under a second study, of T cells in Graves' hyperthyroidism and ophthalmopathy.

The sequenced sample was peripheral blood mononuclear cells (PBMCs), obtained at new diagnosis, from a patient treated with antithyroid drugs. The sequence was collected from a young woman with Graves disease. The chain uses TRBV7-9 and TRBJ1-6; possibly TRBD1 for D (5 bases). The CDR3 DNA sequence: TGTGCCAGCAGCTGGGGCAGGGTGGATTCACCCCTCCACTTT. The encoded protein is CASSWGRVDSPLHF. Filled out from reference TRBV7-9 and TRBJ1-6, the complete variable domain reads DTGVSQNPRHKITKRGQNVTFRCDPISEHNRLYWYRQTLGQGPEFLTYFQNEAQLEKSRLLSDRFSAERPKGSFSTLEIQRTEQGDSAMYLCASSWGRVDSPLHFGNGTRLTVT.